This T cell receptor beta chain was documented in a study of T cell responses to AZD1222 COVID-19 vaccine. Here immunoSEQ multiplex PCR was the method, and the copy in TCRdb shows in-frame clones only, minus some. The sample lists under 140,000 clones, approximately 85% occurring once. The ends were cut back, 1 base at V and 1 base at J, with 10 bases in the middle. This CDR3 is built from 15 residues. Germline V CDR1 and CDR2: KGHSH, LQKENI. Sequenced here: peripheral blood, sampled on day 0 of AZD1222 vaccination. The sequence derives from an adult in good health. This chain joins TRBV18 and TRBJ1-2; tentative D call: TRBD1 (5 bases). The CDR3 nucleotides read TGTGCCAGCTCACCACGACAGCCCCTTAACTATGGCTACACCTTC. It codes for CASSPRQPLNYGYTF.